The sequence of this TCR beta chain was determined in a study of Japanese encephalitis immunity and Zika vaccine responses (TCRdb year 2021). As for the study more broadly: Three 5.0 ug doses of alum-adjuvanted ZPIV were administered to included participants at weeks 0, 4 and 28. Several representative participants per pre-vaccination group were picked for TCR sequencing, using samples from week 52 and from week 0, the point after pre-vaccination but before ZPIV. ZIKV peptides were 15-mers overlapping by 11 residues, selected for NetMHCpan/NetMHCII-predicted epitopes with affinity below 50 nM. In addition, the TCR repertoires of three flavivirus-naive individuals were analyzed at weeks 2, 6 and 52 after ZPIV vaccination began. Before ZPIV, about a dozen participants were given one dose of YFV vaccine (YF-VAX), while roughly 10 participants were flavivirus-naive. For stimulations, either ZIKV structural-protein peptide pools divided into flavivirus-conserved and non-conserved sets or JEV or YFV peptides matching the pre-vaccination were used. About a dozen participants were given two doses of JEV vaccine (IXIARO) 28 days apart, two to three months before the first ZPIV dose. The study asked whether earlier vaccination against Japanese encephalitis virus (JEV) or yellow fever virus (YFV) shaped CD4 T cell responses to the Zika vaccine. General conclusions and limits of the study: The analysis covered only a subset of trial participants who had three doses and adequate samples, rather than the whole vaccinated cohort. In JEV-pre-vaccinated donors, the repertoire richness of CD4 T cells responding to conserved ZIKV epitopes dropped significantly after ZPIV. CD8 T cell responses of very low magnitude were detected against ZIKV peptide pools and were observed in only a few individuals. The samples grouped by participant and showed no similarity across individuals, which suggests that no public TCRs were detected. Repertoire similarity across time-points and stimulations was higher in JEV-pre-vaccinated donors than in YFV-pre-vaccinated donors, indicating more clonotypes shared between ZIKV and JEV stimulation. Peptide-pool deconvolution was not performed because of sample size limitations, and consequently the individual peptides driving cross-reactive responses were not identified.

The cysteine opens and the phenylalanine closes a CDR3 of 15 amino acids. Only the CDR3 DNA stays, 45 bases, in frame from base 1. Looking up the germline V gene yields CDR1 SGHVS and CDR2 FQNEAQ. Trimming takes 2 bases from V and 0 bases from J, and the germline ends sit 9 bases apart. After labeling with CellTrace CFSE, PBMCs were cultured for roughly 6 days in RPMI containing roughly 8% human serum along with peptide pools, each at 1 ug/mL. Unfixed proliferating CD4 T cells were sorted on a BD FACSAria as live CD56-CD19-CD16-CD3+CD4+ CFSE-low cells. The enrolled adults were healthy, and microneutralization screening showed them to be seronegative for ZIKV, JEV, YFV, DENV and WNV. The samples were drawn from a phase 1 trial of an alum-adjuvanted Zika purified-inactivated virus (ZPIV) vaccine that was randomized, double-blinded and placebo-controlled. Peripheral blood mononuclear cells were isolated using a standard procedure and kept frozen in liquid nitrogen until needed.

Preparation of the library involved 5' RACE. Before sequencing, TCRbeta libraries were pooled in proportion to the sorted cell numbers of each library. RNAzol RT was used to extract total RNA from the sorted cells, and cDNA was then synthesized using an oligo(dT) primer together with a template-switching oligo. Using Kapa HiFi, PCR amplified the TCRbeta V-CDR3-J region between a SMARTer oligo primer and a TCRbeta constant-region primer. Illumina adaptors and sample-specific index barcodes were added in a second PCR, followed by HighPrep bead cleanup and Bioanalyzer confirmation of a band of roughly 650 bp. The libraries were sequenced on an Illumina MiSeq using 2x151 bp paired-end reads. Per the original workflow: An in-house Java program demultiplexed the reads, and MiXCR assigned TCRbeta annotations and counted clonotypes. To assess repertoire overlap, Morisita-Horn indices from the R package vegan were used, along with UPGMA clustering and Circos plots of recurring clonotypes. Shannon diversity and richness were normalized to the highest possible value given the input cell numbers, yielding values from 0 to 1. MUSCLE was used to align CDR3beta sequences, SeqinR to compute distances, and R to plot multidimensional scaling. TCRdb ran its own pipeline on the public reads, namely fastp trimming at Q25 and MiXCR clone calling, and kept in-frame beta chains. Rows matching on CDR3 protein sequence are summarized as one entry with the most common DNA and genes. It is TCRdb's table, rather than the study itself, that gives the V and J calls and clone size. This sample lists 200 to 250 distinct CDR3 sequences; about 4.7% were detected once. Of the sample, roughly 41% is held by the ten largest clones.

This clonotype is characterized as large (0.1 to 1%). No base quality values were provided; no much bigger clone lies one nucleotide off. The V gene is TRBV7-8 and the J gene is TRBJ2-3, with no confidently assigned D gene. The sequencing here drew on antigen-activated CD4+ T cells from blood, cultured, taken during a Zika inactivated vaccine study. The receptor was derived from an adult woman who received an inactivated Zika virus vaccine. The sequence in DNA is TGTGCCAGCAGCTTAATGACCTCTAGCACAGATACGCAGTATTTT. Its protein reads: CASSLMTSSTDTQYF.